This entry lists 2 T cell receptor beta chains sequenced from one sample in a study of T-cell reconstitution after alpha-beta-depleted transplantation in children. The TCRbeta library was prepared with unique molecular identifiers. TCRdb passed the PCR reads through MiXCR, listing each CDR3 protein once. This table holds 70,000 to 95,000 distinct CDR3 sequences, 12% found once. Sequencing was performed on PBMCs from the stem cell graft donor, taken from the stem cell graft. These receptors were collected from a human donor who donated a stem cell graft to a child with inherited bone marrow failure.

This clonotype was counted at least ten times. The chain combines TRBV3-1 with TRBJ2-7, with D possibly matching TRBD1 (6 bases). The CDR3 has 15 residues. Trimming shortened V by 4 bases and J by 5 bases, and 18 bases separated the two germline ends. Germline CDR1 and CDR2: LGHDT and YNNKEL (reference sequence). The CDR3 spells CASSLLTGPMNEQYF. The CDR3 DNA follows: TGTGCCAGCAGCCTACTGACAGGTCCGATGAACGAGCAGTACTTC.

As regards this clonotype: This clone may be a read error of a much larger clone one base away. V gene TRBV5-1 combines with J gene TRBJ1-5; D unclear. V was pared by 0 bases and J by 0 bases, with 7 bases between. Germline V gene data show CDR1 as SGHRS and CDR2 as YFSETQ. There are 15 residues in the CDR3. CDR3: CASSLEGDSNQPQHF. DNA for the CDR3: TGCGCCAGCAGCTTGGAAGGCGATAGCAATCAGCCCCAGCATTTT. Drawing the rest from reference TRBV5-1 and TRBJ1-5, the complete variable domain is KAGVTQTPRYLIKTRGQQVTLSCSPISGHRSVSWYQQTPGQGLQFLFEYFSETQRNKGNFPGRFSGRQFSNSRSEMNVSTLELGDSALYLCASSLEGDSNQPQHFGDGTRLSIL.